This T cell receptor beta chain stems from a study of blood T cell repertoires in COVID-19. This clone was observed once. Assay: immunoSEQ multiplex PCR; the TCRdb copy retains only in-frame clones and omits some. Of around 700,000 clones listed, about 90% were seen once; the top ten hold approximately 0.3%. There are 18 residues in the CDR3. The germline V gene encodes CDR1 MNHEY and CDR2 SVGEGT. Trimming removed 2 bases from V and 1 base from J; junction bases left unmatched: 11. The V call is TRBV6-2 or TRBV6-3, the J call TRBJ2-3; 8 bases are a match to TRBD2. The sequence came from a woman younger than 35 with acute or convalescent COVID-19. The specimen sequenced was peripheral blood. CDR3 residues: CASSYAIAGLAGTDTQYF. The CDR3 region has the DNA TGTGCCAGCAGTTACGCAATCGCCGGACTAGCCGGCACAGATACGCAGTATTTT.